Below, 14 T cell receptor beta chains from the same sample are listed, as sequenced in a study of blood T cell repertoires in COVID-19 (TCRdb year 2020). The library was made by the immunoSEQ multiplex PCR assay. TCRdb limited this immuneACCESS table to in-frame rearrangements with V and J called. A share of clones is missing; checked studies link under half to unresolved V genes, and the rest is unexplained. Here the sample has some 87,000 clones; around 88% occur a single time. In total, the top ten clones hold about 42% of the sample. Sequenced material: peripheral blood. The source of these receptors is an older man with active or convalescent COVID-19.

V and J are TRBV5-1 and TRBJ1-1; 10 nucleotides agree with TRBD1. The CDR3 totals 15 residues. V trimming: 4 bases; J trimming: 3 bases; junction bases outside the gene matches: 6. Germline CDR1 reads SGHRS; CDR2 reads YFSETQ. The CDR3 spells CASSQRTGGDTEAFF. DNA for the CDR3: TGCGCCAGCAGCCAGCGGACAGGGGGGGACACTGAAGCTTTCTTT.

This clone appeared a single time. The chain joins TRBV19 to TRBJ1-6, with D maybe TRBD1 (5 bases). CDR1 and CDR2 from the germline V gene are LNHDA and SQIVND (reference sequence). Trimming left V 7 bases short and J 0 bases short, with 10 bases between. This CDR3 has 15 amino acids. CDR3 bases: TGTGCCAGTACCCACGGGGGCTCCTATAATTCACCCCTCCACTTT. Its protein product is CASTHGGSYNSPLHF.

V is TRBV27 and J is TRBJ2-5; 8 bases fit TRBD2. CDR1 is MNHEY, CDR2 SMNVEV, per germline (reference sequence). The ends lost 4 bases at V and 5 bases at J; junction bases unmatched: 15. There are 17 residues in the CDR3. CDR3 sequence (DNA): TGTGCCAGCAGTTCGGCCTCTAGCGGGCTATCGCGTGAGACCCAGTACTTC. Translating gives CASSSASSGLSRETQYF.

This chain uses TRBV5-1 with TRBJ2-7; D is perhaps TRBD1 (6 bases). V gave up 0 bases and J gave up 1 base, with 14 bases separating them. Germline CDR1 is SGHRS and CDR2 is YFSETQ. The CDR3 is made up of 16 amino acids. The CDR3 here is CASSLVFGDTSYEQYF. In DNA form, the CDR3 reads TGCGCCAGCAGCTTGGTTTTTGGGGACACGTCCTACGAGCAGTACTTC.

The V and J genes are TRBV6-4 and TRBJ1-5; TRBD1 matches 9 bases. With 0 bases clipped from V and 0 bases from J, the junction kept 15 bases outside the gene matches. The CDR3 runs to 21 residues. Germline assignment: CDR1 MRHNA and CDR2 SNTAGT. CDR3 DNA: TGTGCCAGCAGTGACTCGAGGGACAGGGCCACGGAAAACGATAGCAATCAGCCCCAGCATTTT. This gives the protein CASSDSRDRATENDSNQPQHF.

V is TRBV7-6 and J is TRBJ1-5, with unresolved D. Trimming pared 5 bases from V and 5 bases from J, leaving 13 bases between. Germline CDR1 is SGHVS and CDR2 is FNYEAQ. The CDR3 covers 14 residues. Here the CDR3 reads CASSVLLVDQPQHF. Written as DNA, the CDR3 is TGTGCCAGCAGCGTCCTCCTTGTCGATCAGCCCCAGCATTTT. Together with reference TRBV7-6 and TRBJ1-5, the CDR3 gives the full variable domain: GAGVSQSPRYKVTKRGQDVALRCDPISGHVSLYWYRQALGQGPEFLTYFNYEAQQDKSGLPNDRFSAERPEGSISTLTIQRTEQRDSAMYRCASSVLLVDQPQHFGDGTRLSIL.

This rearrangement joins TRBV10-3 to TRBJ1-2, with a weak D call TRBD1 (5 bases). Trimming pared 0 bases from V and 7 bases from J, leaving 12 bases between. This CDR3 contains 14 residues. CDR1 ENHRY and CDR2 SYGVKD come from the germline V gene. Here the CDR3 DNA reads TGTGCCATCAGTGAGTCCTGGGGGAGGACTGGCTACACCTTC. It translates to CAISESWGRTGYTF.

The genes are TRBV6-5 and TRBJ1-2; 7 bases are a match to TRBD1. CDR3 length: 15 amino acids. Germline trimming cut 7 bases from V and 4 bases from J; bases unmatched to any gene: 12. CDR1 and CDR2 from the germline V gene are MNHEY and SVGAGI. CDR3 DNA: TGTGCCAGCAACCCCGGGACAGCCAGTATCTATGGCTACACCTTC. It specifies CASNPGTASIYGYTF.

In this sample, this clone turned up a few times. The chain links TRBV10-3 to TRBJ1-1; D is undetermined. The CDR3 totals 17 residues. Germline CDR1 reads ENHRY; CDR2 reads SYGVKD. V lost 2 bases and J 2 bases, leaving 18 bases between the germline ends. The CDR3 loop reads CAISEGTRARENTEAFF. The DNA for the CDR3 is TGTGCCATCAGTGAGGGTACGAGGGCGAGGGAAAACACTGAAGCTTTCTTT.

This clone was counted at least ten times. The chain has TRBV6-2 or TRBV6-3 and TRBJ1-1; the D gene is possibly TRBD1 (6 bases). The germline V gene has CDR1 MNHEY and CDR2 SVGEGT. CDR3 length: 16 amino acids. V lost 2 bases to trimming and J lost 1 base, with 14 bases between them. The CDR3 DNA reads TGTGCCAGCAGTTACGAGACAGGACGCGGGAACACTGAAGCTTTCTTT. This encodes CASSYETGRGNTEAFF.

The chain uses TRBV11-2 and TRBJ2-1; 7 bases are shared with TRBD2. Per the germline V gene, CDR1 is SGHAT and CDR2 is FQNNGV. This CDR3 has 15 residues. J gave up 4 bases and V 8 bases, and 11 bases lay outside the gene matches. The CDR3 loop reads CASGMTGLGYNEQFF. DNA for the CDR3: TGTGCCAGCGGCATGACCGGACTAGGTTACAATGAGCAGTTCTTC.

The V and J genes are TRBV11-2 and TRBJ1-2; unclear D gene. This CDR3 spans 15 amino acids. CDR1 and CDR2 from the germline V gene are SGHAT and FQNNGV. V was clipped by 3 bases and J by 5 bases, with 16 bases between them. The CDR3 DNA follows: TGTGCCAGCAGCTTCCCGGGAAGGGCTTCTTATGGCTACACCTTC. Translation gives CASSFPGRASYGYTF.

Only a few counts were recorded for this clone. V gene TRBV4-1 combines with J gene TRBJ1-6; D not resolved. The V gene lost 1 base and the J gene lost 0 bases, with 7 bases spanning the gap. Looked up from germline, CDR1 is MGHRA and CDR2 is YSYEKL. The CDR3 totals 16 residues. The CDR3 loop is CASSQAGSSYNSPLHF. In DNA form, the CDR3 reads TGCGCCAGCAGCCAAGCGGGGAGCTCCTATAATTCACCCCTCCACTTT.

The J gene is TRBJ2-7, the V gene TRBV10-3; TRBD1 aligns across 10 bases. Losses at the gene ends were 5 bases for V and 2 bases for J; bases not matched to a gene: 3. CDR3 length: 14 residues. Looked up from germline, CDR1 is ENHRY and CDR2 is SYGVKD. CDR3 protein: CAISSGQGTYEQYF. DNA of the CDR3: TGTGCCATCAGTTCGGGACAGGGGACCTACGAGCAGTACTTC.